The rows below give T cell receptor beta chains drawn from one sample of a study of T cell changes during pregnancy in multiple sclerosis. Measured with immunoSEQ multiplex PCR; TCRdb has only the in-frame clones, and not every one. The table includes roughly 80,000 clones, roughly nine tenths detected once. Sequences were derived from peripheral blood, sampled before pregnancy. These receptors all stem from a female donor with multiple sclerosis, enrolled in a pregnancy study. Both conserved end residues are part of each CDR3. A D gene is named only where the DNA matches it firmly. Expanded clones get a size class; other rows say once, few or many, or leave the size out.

>NA|TRBV5-6|TRBJ2-5|NA
TGTGCCAGCAGCTTCACAGCCGACCAGCCTGCGGAGACCCAGTACTTC
CASSFTADQPAETQYF
>NA|TRBV14|TRBJ2-3|NA
TGTGCCAGCAGCCAAGAGAGCCGTTACACAGATACGCAGTATTTT
CASSQESRYTDTQYF
>NA|TRBV10-3|TRBJ1-5|NA
TGTGCCATCAGTGAATCGGTGACAGGCACCCACCCCCAGCATTTT
CAISESVTGTHPQHF
>NA|TRBV11-2|TRBJ2-1|TRBD2
TGTGCCAGCAGCTTAGTGGCAGCGGGAGCGTACAATGAGCAGTTCTTC
CASSLVAAGAYNEQFF
>NA|TRBV7-9|TRBJ2-7|NA
TGTGCCAGCAGCTTAGAGGGGGGGGGCTACGAGCAGTACTTC
CASSLEGGGYEQYF
>NA|TRBV5-8|TRBJ2-1|TRBD2
TGTGCCAGCAGCTGGGGGACTAGCGGGAGTTCTATATTCTTC
CASSWGTSGSSIFF
>NA|TRBV5-1|TRBJ2-2|TRBD2
TGCGCCAGCAGGACGCGGGAGATACCGGACGCGAACACCGGGGAGCTGTTTTTT
CASRTREIPDANTGELFF
>NA|TRBV18|TRBJ1-2|TRBD1
TGTGCCAGCTCACCGACAGGGAGTAACTATGGCTACACCTTC
CASSPTGSNYGYTF
>NA|TRBV6-1|TRBJ2-1|NA
TGTGCCAGCAGTGAAAATCAGGGGATCTACAATGAGCAGTTCTTC
CASSENQGIYNEQFF
>NA|TRBV5-1|TRBJ2-5|TRBD2
TGCGCCAGCAGCTTGATGACTAGCGAACCGGCCCAGTACTTC
CASSLMTSEPAQYF
>once|TRBV9|TRBJ2-2|NA
TGTGCCAGCAGCGTAGTGAGTGGTTACACCGGGGAGCTGTTTTTT
CASSVVSGYTGELFF
>NA|TRBV2|TRBJ2-3|NA
TGTGCCAGCAGTGTAGAGGGAGCGACAGATACGCAGTATTTT
CASSVEGATDTQYF
>NA|TRBV29-1|TRBJ1-2|NA
TGCAGCGTTGCAGGAACAGGGACCTATGGCTACACCTTC
CSVAGTGTYGYTF
>NA|TRBV18|TRBJ2-7|TRBD1
TGTGCCAGCTCAGCCGGGACAGGGGGTTACGAGCAGTACTTC
CASSAGTGGYEQYF
>few|TRBV14|TRBJ1-2|NA
TGTGCCAGCAGCCAAGATGTCGGCGGAAATGGCTACACCTTC
CASSQDVGGNGYTF
>few|TRBV21-1|TRBJ2-7|NA
TGTGCCAGCAGCAAACGTAAGGGGGAGCAGTACTTC
CASSKRKGEQYF
>once|TRBV6-7|TRBJ2-7|TRBD1
TGTGCCAGCAGTTATTCGGGACAGGTGTTCAGTGAGCAGTACTTC
CASSYSGQVFSEQYF
>NA|TRBV28|TRBJ1-2|NA
TGTGCCAGCAGTTTGCCCCCCCCGGTCTATGGCTACACCTTC
CASSLPPPVYGYTF
>NA|TRBV7-8|TRBJ2-3|NA
TGTGCCAGCAGCTTTGCTAGAGATACGCAGTATTTT
CASSFARDTQYF
>NA|TRBV6-5|TRBJ2-7|TRBD2
TGTGCCAGCAGGCTAGCGGGGAAGGGGTACGAGCAGTACTTC
CASRLAGKGYEQYF
>NA|TRBV28|TRBJ2-7|TRBD1
TGTGCCAGCGACGAACCTGGACAGGGTAGGAACTTC
CASDEPGQGRNF
>NA|TRBV7-9|TRBJ2-1|TRBD1
TGTGCCAGCAGCCCCCTTCGACAGGGGAACAATGAGCAGTTCTTC
CASSPLRQGNNEQFF
>NA|TRBV4-3|TRBJ2-3|NA
TGCGCCAGCAGCCAAGATGAGGGAGTCGGAGATACGCAGTATTTT
CASSQDEGVGDTQYF
>NA|TRBV23-1|TRBJ2-4|TRBD1
TGCGCCAGCAGTCAAGCGACAGGGGACCCCAAAAACATTCAGTACTTC
CASSQATGDPKNIQYF
>NA|TRBV20-1|TRBJ2-1|NA
TGCAGTGCTCCCGCCTTAGGGGGGCAGTTCTTC
CSAPALGGQFF
>NA|TRBV6-5|TRBJ2-7|NA
TGTGCCAGCAGTTACACACGTGTTATGGAGCAGTACTTC
CASSYTRVMEQYF
>few|TRBV7-9|TRBJ1-1|NA
TGTGCCAGCTCCCACAGGGAGACTGAAGCTTTCTTT
CASSHRETEAFF
>once|TRBV29-1|TRBJ2-2|TRBD2
TGCAGCGTTCAACTAGCGGGAGCCGGGGAGCTGTTTTTT
CSVQLAGAGELFF
>NA|TRBV5-6|TRBJ2-3|NA
TGTGCCAGCAGCTTGCTGCGGGACAGAAGCACAGATACGCAGTATTTT
CASSLLRDRSTDTQYF
>NA|TRBV7-9|TRBJ1-1|NA
TGTGCCAGCAGCTTCGGGGAAGGTGGCACTGAAGCTTTCTTT
CASSFGEGGTEAFF
>NA|TRBV18|TRBJ2-7|TRBD2
TGTGCCAGCTCCCCCCAGGCGGGAGGGCCAAGATTTAACGAGCAGTACTTC
CASSPQAGGPRFNEQYF
>NA|TRBV2|TRBJ1-2|NA
TGTGCCAGCAAGGGGGACGGAAGGGCAGGTTCTAACTATGGCTACACCTTC
CASKGDGRAGSNYGYTF
>NA|TRBV4-3|TRBJ2-7|TRBD2
TGCGCCAGCAGCCAAGCCGATAGCGGGAGGGCCACGTCCTACGAGCAGTACTTC
CASSQADSGRATSYEQYF
>NA|TRBV4-1|TRBJ2-1|TRBD1
TGCGCCAGCAGCCAAGAGACAGGGAATGAGCAGTTCTTC
CASSQETGNEQFF
>NA|TRBV18|TRBJ1-4|NA
TGTGCCAGCTCACCACTAGGGGATGGAAATGAAAAACTGTTTTTT
CASSPLGDGNEKLFF
>NA|TRBV9|TRBJ2-7|TRBD1
TGTGCCAGCAGCGCAACAGGGGCCACCTACGAGCAGTACTTC
CASSATGATYEQYF
>NA|TRBV7-2|TRBJ2-7|NA
TGTGCCAGCAGCTTGGCGGTCGGCACCTACGAGCAGTACTTC
CASSLAVGTYEQYF
>NA|TRBV9|TRBJ2-1|TRBD2
TGTGCCAGCAGCGTAGAGGGACTAGCGGGAGAAGAGCAGTTCTTC
CASSVEGLAGEEQFF
>NA|TRBV5-1|TRBJ2-7|NA
TGCGCCAGCAGCTTTGGCGGGGCCTCGGGTGAGCAGTACTTC
CASSFGGASGEQYF
>NA|TRBV9|TRBJ2-5|NA
TGTGCCAGCAGCGTGGGGGGTGGGGAGACCCAGTACTTC
CASSVGGGETQYF
>NA|TRBV19|TRBJ1-3|NA
TGTGCCAGTAGTATAGCGGGACTCTCTGGAAACACCATATATTTT
CASSIAGLSGNTIYF